These 24 T cell receptor beta chains share one sample of origin, sequenced in a study of tumor-infiltrating lymphocytes in glioblastoma multiforme. TCR beta libraries were built from RNA through three nested multiplex PCR rounds using modified ARM-PCR. TCRdb re-called the multiplex PCR reads with MiXCR, one entry per CDR3 protein. This sample carries 7,000 to 9,500 distinct CDR3 sequences, 74% of them seen once, and the ten largest clones take 75% to 80%. Sequencing used brain tumor tissue. These receptors all stem from a male donor with glioblastoma.

Remarks on this clonotype: At one of its ends the junction is not consistent with the germline gene, which may arise from a read error. The V and J genes are TRBV10-3 and TRBJ2-7, with D possibly TRBD2 on 5 matching bases. Germline CDR1 ENHRY, CDR2 SYGVKD. This CDR3 is built from 13 residues. The CDR3: CAISPDWAYERYF. In DNA form, the CDR3 reads TGTGCAATCAGCCCGGACTGGGCGTACGAGCGGTACTTC.

Comment on this clonotype: No conserved phenylalanine or tryptophan is present at the end of the CDR3, so a read error is the likely explanation. The J gene is TRBJ2-1, the V gene TRBV6-5; 8 bases agree with TRBD2. From germline, CDR1 is MNHEY and CDR2 SVGAGI. The trim removed 2 bases at V and 9 bases at J, leaving 3 bases unmatched. This CDR3 has 13 residues. The CDR3 DNA reads TGTGCCAGCAGTTACCCGGGAGGGGGTGAGCAGTTCTTA. Protein sequence: CASSYPGGGEQFL.

This clonotype was seen a few times. CDR3 sequence: CASSHPGVYNEQFF. CDR3 DNA sequence: TGCGCCAGCAGCCATCCCGGAGTCTACAATGAGCAGTTCTTC. The V and J genes are TRBV4-1 and TRBJ2-1; D gene unclear. From germline, CDR1 is MGHRA and CDR2 YSYEKL. The CDR3 is 14 residues long. V shed 3 bases and J shed 3 bases, with 9 bases lying between them.

This clonotype showed up just a few times. The chain joins TRBV11-2 to TRBJ2-1, with D perhaps matching TRBD2 (5 bases). Deletions cut 0 bases from V and 9 bases from J, with 12 bases between. The length of the CDR3 is 14 residues. The germline V gene encodes CDR1 SGHAT and CDR2 FQNNGV. The DNA for the CDR3 is TGTGCCAGCAGCTTAGATGGCGGGTGGGCTGAGCAGTTCTTC. Translation gives CASSLDGGWAEQFF.

The DNA of the CDR3 is TGTGCCAGCAGCTTAGTTGGGACAGGGGATTCGCAGTACTTC. Translation: CASSLVGTGDSQYF. This sequence joins TRBV7-8 and TRBJ2-7, with 10 bases identical to TRBD1. With V trimmed by 1 base and J by 9 bases, 6 bases remained unmatched. CDR3 length: 14 residues. The V gene's germline CDR1 is SGHVS and CDR2 FQNEAQ.

This clonotype was recorded once. Since the CDR3 does not end with the conserved phenylalanine or tryptophan, this likely comes from a read error. The chain combines TRBV4-1 with TRBJ2-6, with a tentative D call TRBD1 (5 bases). The CDR3 runs 14 residues. Per germline, CDR1 MGHRA and CDR2 YSYEKL. The CDR3 spells CASSLDSGANILTL. CDR3 bases: TGCGCCAGCAGCCTCGACTCTGGGGCCAACATCCTGACTTTG.

In the case of this clonotype: Germline is not matched at one junction end, which may reflect a read error. The chain couples TRBV11-2 to TRBJ2-1, with D uncertain. CDR3 length equals 11 residues. Germline V gene lookup returns CDR1 SGHAT and CDR2 FQNNGV. The CDR3 spells CASGMFNEQLF. The CDR3, as DNA: TGTGCCAGCGGCATGTTCAATGAGCAGCTCTTC.

Details on this clonotype: As the CDR3 is not closed by the conserved phenylalanine or tryptophan, this likely results from a read error. The rearrangement links TRBV20-1 to TRBJ2-1, with 14 bases that match TRBD2. This CDR3 has 18 residues. V was pared by 5 bases and J by 6 bases, with 15 bases of the junction left unmatched. CDR1 and CDR2 (germline): DFQATT, SNEGSKA (reference sequence). The CDR3 coding sequence is TGCAGTGCTGCCACAGGGGGACTAGCGGGAGTCCCCTGCAATGAGCAGTTCTTA. Residues: CSAATGGLAGVPCNEQFL.

In the case of this clonotype: Compared with germline, one end of the junction differs, possibly owing to a read error. The chain links TRBV5-4 to TRBJ2-3, with D perhaps matching TRBD2 (5 bases). Germline V lookup: CDR1 SGHNT, CDR2 YYREEE (reference sequence). CDR3 length: 15 amino acids. As DNA, the CDR3 is TGTGCCCGCAGCTTGTTCCTGGAGGCCACAGATACGCAGTATTTT. Translation: CARSLFLEATDTQYF.

CDR3 DNA: TGTGCCAGCAGCTATCGTGATGGGGGCGGCTACGAGCAGTACTTC. Its protein product is CASSYRDGGGYEQYF. This chain joins TRBV11-1 and TRBJ2-7; TRBD1 is a possible D gene (6 bases). Deletions cut 4 bases from V and 3 bases from J, with 16 bases between. This CDR3 is built from 15 residues. The V gene's germline CDR1 is SGHAT and CDR2 FQDESV (reference sequence).

Points on this clonotype: The conserved final phenylalanine or tryptophan is absent from the CDR3, which likely points to a read error. The chain uses TRBV29-1 and TRBJ2-1; 7 bases map to TRBD2. The CDR3 spans 12 residues. V lost 7 bases and J lost 11; bases outside the gene matches: 11. Germline V gene sequence: CDR1 SQVTM, CDR2 ANQGSEA. In DNA form, the CDR3 reads TGCAGCGGGGGGGGAACTTGCGATAAGCAGTTCATC. Its translation: CSGGGTCDKQFI.

About this clonotype: This is likely a read error, given that the CDR3 carries no conserved phenylalanine or tryptophan at its end. The chain couples TRBV11-2 to TRBJ1-6; the D gene is possibly TRBD1 (6 bases). Germline V CDR1 and CDR2: SGHAT, FQNNGV. The length of the CDR3 is 11 residues. The chain's CDR3 is CVSSLGGTLHS. CDR3 DNA: TGTGTCAGCAGCTTAGGGGGGACCCTCCACTCT.

On this clonotype: Since no conserved phenylalanine or tryptophan closes the CDR3, a read error is the likely cause. The DNA is left out, because the CDR3 cannot be placed on it with certainty; the CDR3 is given as TCRdb lists it. The rearrangement links TRBV6-1 to TRBJ2-7; the table's D call, TRBD1, was not checked against the DNA. Germline V gene sequence: CDR1 MNHNS, CDR2 SASEGT. The CDR3 is 15 amino acids in total, end residues counted. The CDR3 protein is CASFLEGGHSYEQHS.

The rearrangement uses TRBV11-2 and TRBJ2-7, with 7 bases fitting TRBD1. The V segment lost 5 bases and the J segment 4 bases; nucleotides outside the gene matches: 5. This CDR3 region has 13 residues. Looked up from germline, CDR1 is SGHAT and CDR2 is FQNNGV. In nucleotides, the CDR3 is TGTGCCAGCAGCCGAGACAGGGCATACGAGCAGTACTTC. It codes for CASSRDRAYEQYF.

The V call is TRBV11-3, the J call TRBJ1-1; TRBD1 matches 11 bases. The V gene's germline CDR1 is SGHNT and CDR2 YENEEA. The trim removed 5 bases at V and 3 bases at J, leaving 5 bases unmatched. This CDR3 contains 15 residues. The CDR3 loop reads CASSPDRGLDTEAFF. DNA for the CDR3: TGTGCCAGCAGCCCGGACAGGGGGCTCGACACTGAAGCTTTCTTT.

The J gene is TRBJ2-4, the V gene TRBV4-1; TRBD2 matches 12 bases. The germline V gene has CDR1 MGHRA and CDR2 YSYEKL. Trimming removed 5 bases from V and 5 bases from J; junction bases left unmatched: 4. This CDR3 is built from 15 residues. CDR3: CASSSSGGAQNIQYF. CDR3 in DNA: TGCGCCAGCAGCTCTAGCGGGGGGGCTCAAAACATTCAGTACTTC.

The chain employs TRBV20-1 and TRBJ2-1; unclear D gene. This CDR3 has 13 amino acids. Trimming pared 0 bases from V and 5 bases from J, leaving 8 bases between. The V gene's germline CDR1 is DFQATT and CDR2 SNEGSKA (reference sequence). The CDR3 DNA reads TGCAGTGCTAGAGAGATTCGGAACAATGAGCAGTTCTTC. Protein: CSAREIRNNEQFF.

The V call is TRBV11-1, the J call TRBJ1-1; D is perhaps TRBD1 (5 bases). CDR3 length: 14 residues. Per germline, CDR1 SGHAT and CDR2 FQDESV (reference sequence). The germline V and J ends were trimmed by 1 base and 14 bases, with 20 bases remaining between them. CDR3 in amino acids: CASSLEVCDSEAFF. In nucleotides, the CDR3 is TGTGCCAGCAGCTTAGAGGTGTGCGACAGCGAGGCGTTCTTT.

This clonotype was recorded a few times. The chain recombines TRBV11-3 with TRBJ2-5; tentatively, D is TRBD1 or TRBD2 (5 bases each). Trimming removed 5 bases from V and 3 bases from J, with 16 bases in between. CDR1 is SGHNT, CDR2 YENEEA, per germline. This CDR3 is 15 amino acids long. CDR3 sequence (DNA): TGTGCCAGCAGCGTCCCCGCCGGGGCCGAAGAGACCCAGTACTTC. It encodes CASSVPAGAEETQYF.

A word on this clonotype: The junction shows a germline mismatch at one end, possibly a read error. The chain has TRBV11-2 and TRBJ2-2; 12 bases map to TRBD2. CDR1 SGHAT and CDR2 FQNNGV come from the germline V gene. CDR3 size: 20 residues. In DNA, the CDR3 is TGTGCCAGCAGCTTACGGACCTCCCCTACTAGCGGGAGGCACACCGGGGAGCTTTTTTTT. Protein: CASSLRTSPTSGRHTGELFF.

The chain carries TRBV11-2 and TRBJ1-4, with D perhaps TRBD1 (6 bases). The germline V gene encodes CDR1 SGHAT and CDR2 FQNNGV. The CDR3 spans 16 residues. Trimming removed 5 bases from V and 0 bases from J, with 13 bases in between. The CDR3 coding sequence is TGTGCCAGCAGCCCGGGGACAACGGCAACTAATGAAAAACTGTTTTTT. Its protein is CASSPGTTATNEKLFF.

This clonotype showed up many times. The V call is TRBV10-3, the J call TRBJ2-1, with 7 nucleotides matching TRBD2. Germline lookup yields CDR1 ENHRY and CDR2 SYGVKD. The CDR3 is 16 amino acids. Unmatched junction bases numbered 4, after V lost 1 base and J lost 1 base. For the CDR3, the DNA is TGTGCCATCAGTGAGTGGGACTACATGTCCTACAATGAGCAGTTCTTC. It yields the protein CAISEWDYMSYNEQFF.

This chain links TRBV11-2 with TRBJ1-5; maybe TRBD1 (5 bases). V was clipped by 4 bases and J by 10 bases, with 14 bases between them. This CDR3 has 13 residues. CDR1 is SGHAT and CDR2 is FQNNGV in the germline V gene. CDR3 sequence: CASSSAAGYPQHF. Here the CDR3 DNA reads TGTGCCAGCAGCTCCGCAGCAGGGTATCCCCAGCATTTT.

V gene TRBV29-1 combines with J gene TRBJ2-3; D is unresolved. The CDR3 extends over 14 amino acids. V shed 4 bases and J shed 2 bases, with 13 bases lying between them. From germline, CDR1 is SQVTM and CDR2 ANQGSEA. CDR3 sequence reads: CSVGSLDFTDTQYF. CDR3 nucleotides: TGCAGCGTTGGAAGCCTAGACTTCACAGATACGCAGTATTTT.